The T cell receptor beta chain under discussion was sequenced for a study of blood T cell repertoires in COVID-19 (dated by TCRdb to about 2020). Broadly, across the study: Collaborator samples came from the United States, Italy and Spain and covered acute and convalescent phases of COVID-19. The prospective study material was composed of cDNA or gDNA derived from T cells, B-cell-depleted T cells, or PBMCs. Deeply sampled blood TCRbeta repertoires from subjects exposed to, actively infected with, or recovered from COVID-19 were included in the dataset. The repertoires were released in a freely available public database meant as a resource for research on the immune response to SARS-CoV-2. Samples were obtained from the ongoing ImmuneRACE study (first 160 participants) and from some 1,300 subjects provided by 6 global collaborators. The sample metadata nearly always contained a de-identified subject ID, COVID-19 status, age in years and sex. HLA class I and class II types, where available, came from metadata supplied by the sample provider rather than from assay-based typing. Points the paper makes about the study in general: The quantity of clinical and demographic metadata differed by source and by participant and was supplied without curation.

TCRbeta CDR3 regions were amplified from genomic DNA using the immunoSEQ Assay, a bias-controlled multiplex PCR. Under the source paper's analysis protocol: Within the assay, amplification of reference gene primers was used to estimate how many nucleated cells each sample contained. To quantify the absolute abundance of each unique TCRbeta CDR3 rearrangement, sequence reads were collapsed and filtered. For each sample, productive Simpson clonality was calculated as the square root of Simpson's diversity index across productive rearrangements. The immuneACCESS repertoire file appears here via TCRdb, limited to in-frame rearrangements. These files lack a portion of the clones; in checked studies, under half of the deficit traces to unresolved V genes, and the cause of the others is not known. V and J calls and clone size are as listed in that table; D and trimming were resolved from the DNA. The table for this sample lists about 200,000 clones; more than 70% of them were counted only once. The ten largest make up under 2% of the sample.

V and J are trimmed by 1 base and 6 bases, and the gene matches miss 5 bases of the junction. From the cysteine through the phenylalanine, the CDR3 covers 16 amino acids. Left in the record is the CDR3 DNA by itself, 48 bases read in frame from the first base. From the germline V gene, CDR1 is MNHNS and CDR2 is SASEGT. Whole blood was collected in K2EDTA tubes by collaborating institutions according to the institutions' own protocols. For TCRbeta analysis, collaborators shipped samples as frozen whole blood, isolated PBMCs, or DNA extracted from either of those sample types. In regard to this clone: Its antigen is unknown. Base quality data are lacking; no much larger clone is found one base away.

The specimen sequenced was peripheral blood. This chain is built from TRBV6-1 and TRBJ1-6; 8 bases in the middle match TRBD1. This sequence originates from a man aged 18 to 29 with active or convalescent COVID-19. The CDR3 reads as follows: CASSEEQGVGNSPLHF. In nucleotides, the sequence is TGTGCCAGCAGTGAAGAACAGGGGGTGGGTAATTCACCCCTCCACTTT.